This entry is about one TCR beta chain. Its antigen is not known. The record originates from a study of PD-1 blockade in classical Hodgkin lymphoma. In the study overall: Nivolumab dosed at 3 mg/kg went to patients intravenously every 2 weeks. Points from the study as a whole: Reports indicated that newly diagnosed patients had lower baseline TCR diversity than healthy donors did. Underlying causes for the observed repertoire differences were not defined, possibly disease activity or prior therapy.

This table comes from immunoSEQ multiplex PCR, and its TCRdb copy is limited to in-frame clones, with some not included. The sample records around 93,000 clones, 78% being singletons. As for time point: cycle 4 day 1 (C4D1), after 6 weeks of nivolumab. There was relapse after autologous stem cell transplantation in every patient, and there was variation in brentuximab vedotin exposure. The CDR3 is 14 amino acids. Trimming shortened V by 6 bases and J by 1 base, and 9 bases separated the two germline ends. Per the germline V gene, CDR1 is SGHTA and CDR2 is FQGNSA. J is TRBJ2-2 and V is TRBV7-2; the D gene could be TRBD1 or TRBD2 (5 bases each). The starting material was peripheral blood mononuclear cells (PBMCs), obtained before the fourth cycle of nivolumab. This receptor was obtained from a human donor with classical Hodgkin lymphoma. The DNA for the CDR3 is TGTGCCAGCAGGAGGGACGGGAACACCGGGGAGCTGTTTTTT. Translation gives CASRRDGNTGELFF.